One and the same sample provided the 3 T cell receptor beta chains below, sequenced in a study of T cell repertoires in cytomegalovirus infection. Each CDR3 protein gets one entry after TCRdb re-called the reads with MiXCR. In the table there are approximately 400,000 distinct CDR3 sequences, roughly 31% of which are singletons. The sequencing sample was made of PBMCs. These receptor sequences come from a human donor in good health (CMV status not recorded). Some clones in this sample may be carry-over from other donors' samples.

The chain employs TRBV7-6 and TRBJ2-1; 9 bases map to TRBD2. The germline gives CDR1 SGHVS, CDR2 FNYEAQ. The J segment lost 3 bases and the V segment lost 1 base, leaving 4 bases of the junction unmatched. The CDR3 is 16 residues long. The CDR3 region has the DNA TGTGCCAGCAGCTTAGATGGTAGCGGGGGCTACAATGAGCAGTTCTTC. Its translation: CASSLDGSGGYNEQFF.

Note on this clonotype: Since the CDR3 does not end with the conserved phenylalanine or tryptophan, this likely comes from a read error. The limits of the CDR3 on the DNA are not certain, so only TCRdb's listed CDR3 is given. V is TRBV7-8 and J is TRBJ2-1; the DNA was not compared with TRBD1, the D call given in the table. From germline, CDR1 is SGHVS and CDR2 FQNEAQ. Ends included, the CDR3 has 12 residues. CDR3 amino acids: CASSSPLNEPFL.

The CDR3 sequence is CASSPSGARNQPQHF. CDR3 bases: TGTGCCAGCAGTCCCTCGGGGGCCCGCAATCAGCCCCAGCATTTT. This rearrangement joins TRBV28 to TRBJ1-5; tentatively, D is TRBD1 (6 bases). Germline CDR1 and CDR2: MDHEN and SYDVKM. The CDR3 has 15 amino acids. V shed 5 bases and J shed 2 bases, with 13 bases lying between them. The entire variable domain, with the rest obtained from reference TRBV28 and TRBJ1-5, is as follows: DVKVTQSSRYLVKRTGEKVFLECVQDMDHENMFWYRQDPGLGLRLIYFSYDVKMKEKGDIPEGYSVSREKKERFSLILESASTNQTSMYLCASSPSGARNQPQHFGDGTRLSIL.